These T cell receptor beta chains were read from a single sample in a study of shared clonotypes between healthy human individuals. Sequenced by immunoSEQ multiplex PCR; TCRdb stores in-frame clones only, minus some. The table has roughly 2,000,000 clones, over 85% seen once. The sample comprised naive CD8+ T cells from PBMCs. These receptors were collected from a man aged 18-30 years in good health. Some clones in this sample may be carry-over from other donors' samples. CDR3s include the opening cysteine and the closing phenylalanine or tryptophan. A D gene is named only where the DNA matches it firmly. A clone size is listed for some rows: how often the clone was seen (once, few, many), or a class if it is expanded.

clone_size j_call d_call v_call cdr3_length cdr3_aa cdr3_nt
NA TRBJ2-1 TRBD2 TRBV27 13 CASSWFSGNEQFF TGTGCCAGCAGTTGGTTTAGCGGGAATGAGCAGTTCTTC
NA TRBJ2-5 NA TRBV2 14 CASKEGAGHETQYF TGTGCCAGCAAGGAGGGGGCAGGGCACGAGACCCAGTACTTC
NA TRBJ2-7 TRBD1 TRBV27 15 CASSLGQGRGYEQYF TGTGCCAGCAGCCTGGGACAGGGAAGGGGCTACGAGCAGTACTTC
NA TRBJ2-7 TRBD1 TRBV5-4 14 CASSLKGAPYEQYF TGTGCCAGCAGCTTGAAGGGGGCCCCGTACGAGCAGTACTTC
NA TRBJ2-2 NA TRBV7-9 11 CASSLNGELFF TGTGCCAGCAGCTTGAACGGGGAGCTGTTTTTT
once TRBJ1-1 TRBD1 TRBV6-1 15 CASSDKGAGSTEAFF TGTGCCAGCAGTGATAAGGGGGCAGGCAGCACTGAAGCTTTCTTT
NA TRBJ2-5 TRBD2 TRBV5-1 13 CASSPNSRGAQYF TGCGCCAGCAGCCCGAACAGCCGGGGGGCCCAGTACTTC
NA TRBJ1-2 NA TRBV9 14 CASTPGGGRYGYTF TGTGCCAGCACTCCTGGGGGGGGCCGCTATGGCTACACCTTC
NA TRBJ2-1 TRBD1 TRBV27 16 CASSCPGQGASNEQFF TGTGCCAGCAGTTGTCCGGGACAGGGGGCGAGCAATGAGCAGTTCTTC
NA TRBJ2-3 NA TRBV10-1 15 CASSEIPRSTDTQYF TGCGCCAGCAGTGAAATCCCTCGGAGCACAGATACGCAGTATTTT
NA TRBJ2-3 NA TRBV13 16 CASSPPGGTSTDTQYF TGTGCCAGCAGCCCCCCGGGCGGGACTAGCACAGATACGCAGTATTTT
NA TRBJ2-7 TRBD1 TRBV5-6 14 CASSPGQGSYEQYF TGTGCCAGCAGCCCTGGACAGGGATCGTACGAGCAGTACTTC
once TRBJ2-7 TRBD2 TRBV27 15 CASSLSRLAGNEQYF TGTGCCAGCAGTTTATCGAGACTAGCGGGAAACGAGCAGTACTTC
NA TRBJ2-5 NA TRBV7-9 14 CASSVKGTQETQYF TGTGCCAGCAGTGTCAAAGGGACGCAAGAGACCCAGTACTTC
NA TRBJ2-7 TRBD1 TRBV6-5 15 CASIGRGLWGYEQYF TGTGCCAGCATTGGTAGGGGGCTTTGGGGCTACGAGCAGTACTTC
NA TRBJ1-3 NA TRBV7-9 11 CASSLGNTIYF TGTGCCAGCAGCTTAGGGAACACCATATATTTT
NA TRBJ1-5 NA TRBV19 15 CASSIESYSNQPQHF TGTGCCAGTAGTATAGAATCCTATAGCAATCAGCCCCAGCATTTT
NA TRBJ2-3 NA TRBV4-1 14 CASSQQGRTDTQYF TGCGCCAGCAGCCAACAGGGACGCACAGATACGCAGTATTTT
NA TRBJ1-1 NA TRBV5-6 14 CASSPPSGRTEAFF TGTGCCAGCAGCCCACCCAGTGGAAGGACTGAAGCTTTCTTT
NA TRBJ2-3 TRBD2 TRBV5-1 20 CASNDRELAASSWHTDMQYF TGCGCCAGCAATGACCGGGAACTAGCGGCATCCTCGTGGCACACAGATATGCAGTATTTT
NA TRBJ2-7 NA TRBV14 15 CASSQGDWTAYEQYF TGTGCCAGCAGCCAAGGTGATTGGACGGCATACGAGCAGTACTTC
NA TRBJ1-4 NA TRBV7-8 13 CASSRELSEKLFF TGTGCCAGCAGTCGAGAACTGAGTGAAAAACTGTTTTTT
NA TRBJ1-2 TRBD1 TRBV5-6 14 CASSRADRLLGYTF TGTGCCAGCAGTCGAGCGGACAGGCTCCTTGGCTACACCTTC
NA TRBJ1-2 TRBD1 TRBV27 15 CASSLRQGGFYGYTF TGTGCCAGCAGTCTGAGACAGGGCGGCTTCTATGGCTACACCTTC
NA TRBJ1-2 NA TRBV25-1 15 CASSGKGYLDYGYTF TGTGCCAGCAGTGGAAAGGGGTATCTTGACTATGGCTACACCTTC
once TRBJ1-2 NA TRBV5-5 16 CASSFVGAAPDYGYTF TGTGCCAGCAGCTTCGTAGGGGCTGCTCCCGACTATGGCTACACCTTC
NA TRBJ1-1 NA TRBV18 14 CASSGGRTNTEAFF TGTGCCAGCTCAGGGGGACGGACGAACACTGAAGCTTTCTTT
NA TRBJ1-2 TRBD1 TRBV4-1 14 CASSSDRGKDGYTF TGCGCCAGCAGCTCGGACAGGGGCAAGGATGGCTACACCTTC
NA TRBJ2-1 NA TRBV10-3 12 CAIGRGSAEQFF TGTGCAATCGGGAGAGGGAGCGCTGAGCAGTTCTTC
NA TRBJ2-1 NA TRBV6-6 13 CASSLEGWDEQFF TGTGCCAGCAGCCTGGAGGGATGGGATGAGCAGTTCTTC
NA TRBJ1-2 NA TRBV7-9 13 CASSLDTTGGYTF TGTGCCAGCAGCTTAGATACTACGGGCGGCTACACCTTC